The entry that follows covers one T cell receptor (beta chain) sequence. V shed 6 bases and J 4 bases; nucleotides not matched to a gene: 8. This CDR3 has 15 amino acids. CDR1 is MNHEY and CDR2 is SMNVEV in the germline V gene (reference sequence). The data originate from a study of blood T cell repertoires in COVID-19. Study-wide context: The study drew acute and convalescent COVID-19 samples from the United States, Italy and Spain. T cells, B-cell-depleted T cells, or PBMCs supplied cDNA or gDNA.

TCRdb's table, derived via immunoSEQ multiplex PCR, lists solely in-frame clones and lacks some. The sample shows around 280,000 clones, approximately 83% of them seen only once. The specimen was peripheral blood. The chain recombines TRBV27 with TRBJ2-7, with 11 bases identical to TRBD1. The clonotype comes from a woman under 40 who had recovered from COVID-19. The CDR3: CASSRRGQGAYEQYF. In DNA form, the CDR3 reads TGTGCCAGCAGCCGCCGAGGACAGGGGGCGTACGAGCAGTACTTC.